This T cell receptor beta chain appears in the sequencing data of a study of cytomegalovirus exposure and HLA in healthy donors (dated by TCRdb to 2016 to 2017). Looking at the study overall: An earlier analysis of approximately 600 of the donors reported 276 Gb of sequence data and 120 million or so unique TCR beta sequences from 150 million to 200 million T cells. An early release that covered fewer than 800 HLA-typed donors contained 250 to 350 gigabases of sequencing data and tens of millions of unique TCR sequences. The genetic ancestry cluster associated with self-reported Caucasian donors included approximately 85% of the 300 to 450 genotyped donors. The study aimed to test whether signatures of past pathogen exposure could be identified by cataloging public T cell receptors. The T cell repertoires of 666 subjects were profiled by immunosequencing and related to cytomegalovirus serostatus. A separate validation cohort of roughly 110 different subjects was used in addition to the roughly 620-subject first cohort. To predict cytomegalovirus infection status, the study brought together high-throughput TCR immunosequencing, statistical association of individual TCRs with disease status, and machine learning. In a later analysis, previously published TCR beta repertoires from roughly 710 donors were re-analyzed and high-resolution HLA genotyping was added so that TCR occurrence patterns could be studied. The later analysis used no new phenotypic data to find candidate immune exposures, relying instead on TCR beta sequences and their occurrence across donors. To decide whether each TCR beta V gene segment behaved as functional or pseudogenic, an earlier analysis of approximately 590 of the donors relied on high-throughput TCR beta sequencing. Donor age, sex, ethnicity and CMV serostatus were collected together with the repertoire data. A later genetic analysis took genome-wide SNP genotypes for about three fifths of the 666 donors and used that subset as a discovery cohort. All discovery cohort repertoires had been generated on a single sequencing platform. HLA typing covered class I and class II loci at four-digit resolution. Typing coverage differed by locus: A, B, C, DRB1 and DQB1 were typed in about 629-640 donors, DQA1 in 522, DPA1 in over 600, and DPB1 in approximately 450. About 5 DR-DQ haplotypes were handled as single units for association and clustering, since linkage in the cohort was strong. On average, around 240,000 unique TCR beta nucleotide sequences were sequenced per donor among a few hundred genotyped donors of the cohort, with around 19% of those sequences being non-productive.

With respect to this clone: It has no known antigen specificity. No per-base quality is available; no much larger clone lies one base away.

Overall study outcomes, separate from this receptor: A further reported finding was that TCR beta sequences accurately predicted the HLA-A and HLA-B alleles for most subjects in the first cohort. Because HLA typing was missing for some donors at each locus, association tests included only the typed subset. A later analysis reported that several top co-occurrence clusters appeared linked to parvovirus B19, influenza, CMV and Epstein-Barr virus. It was suggested by the authors that the approach could potentially be generalized to other disease states and immunological phenotypes. In an earlier analysis of fewer than 700 of the donors, most TCR beta V segments appeared in productive rearrangements about 90% or about 30% of the time, broadly matching IMGT annotations. In a later analysis, TCR association rates were found to vary across HLA loci, with the most associated TCRs seen for DRB1 alleles and the fewest for HLA-C alleles. A later analysis found that most CMV-associated TCR beta chains appeared HLA-restricted, with HLA associations seemingly driven largely by CMV exposure. Compared with equally common non-associated chains, HLA-associated TCR beta chains in a later analysis were more clonally expanded and had lower generation probabilities. Some IMGT-functional V segments, including TRBV6-2 and TRBV6-3, could not be told apart with the 87-base-pair reads, so those segments were excluded. Most TCR sequences were seen in very few donors, while some public TCRs were found in many individuals. The cohort was sequenced for TCR beta chains only, and without alpha or paired-chain data the features that could be detected were limited. The classifier was reported to diagnose cytomegalovirus status with high specificity and sensitivity in both the original cohort and the validation cohort. An association between a missense DCLRE1C variant and V-gene and J-gene trimming of TCR beta chains was found in a later genetic analysis and replicated in an independent cohort. Correlated functional status among segregating V segments might reflect linkage disequilibrium, but an unknown experimental factor could not be ruled out. According to a later genetic analysis, donors in an Asian-associated ancestry cluster had fewer N-insertions in productive TCRs than the approximately 670-donor mean. A cluster of highly shared sequence variants was judged likely to represent a technical artifact of the sequencing pipeline. The study listed 150 to 200 TCR beta chains as associated with cytomegalovirus. Because counts were too low, roughly 18 rarely observed V segments, including chromosome 9 orphons, were left out of the earlier analysis of about 500 of the donors. Presence/absence analyses assumed roughly uniform sequencing depth across donors, an assumption that may not hold. Strong co-occurrence of HLA alleles, especially DR and DQ, made assigning TCR associations to individual alleles difficult. A later analysis associated roughly 17,000 TCR beta sequences with specific HLA alleles at a false discovery rate of 0.05. In vitro tests confirmed that three of the cytomegalovirus-associated TCR beta chains recognize cytomegalovirus antigens. CMV serostatus was the only immune exposure information available for the cohort.

From its cysteine to its phenylalanine, the CDR3 spans 16 amino acids. The kept DNA is CDR3 alone, 48 bases in frame from the first base. CDR1 and CDR2, looked up from the germline V gene, are MNHNS and SASEGT. V and J are truncated by 4 bases and 3 bases respectively, leaving an intervening sequence of 16 bases. In total, roughly 670 healthy bone marrow donors made up the cohort. Cohort members were all nominally healthy when sampled, although unrecorded immune exposures were likely present. The donor was CMV seronegative and belonged to the group of over 350 seronegative cohort members. A peripheral blood sample was provided by each donor, and peripheral blood mononuclear cells were used for TCR beta sequencing. Genomic DNA extraction from the blood cell samples was performed with the Qiagen DNeasy Blood Extraction Kit. To prepare the library, the immunoSEQ multiplex PCR assay was applied. For the multiplex PCR, a mixture combining 60 forward primers for TCR Vbeta segments and 13 reverse primers for TCR Jbeta segments was used. Amplification of the CDR3 region of rearranged TCR beta genes was performed with a multiplex PCR assay on genomic DNA. The amplified TCR beta libraries were sequenced on the Illumina HiSeq System as 87-base-pair reads. Processing in the source paper ran as follows. A later analysis tallied approximately 87 million unique TCR beta chains across the 666 repertoires, and some 10 million of those chains were shared by two or more donors. A nearest-neighbor algorithm error-corrected the raw reads and collapsed the reads into unique sequences, merging closely related sequences to remove PCR and sequencing errors. To assign V, D and J gene segments, CDR3 sequences were aligned to IMGT reference sequences. For a sequence to be retained, at least a six-nucleotide match to both a V gene segment and a J gene segment was required. A rearrangement was called productive if the CDR3 had no stop codons and remained in frame with V and J, and every other rearrangement was called non-productive. CDR3 was defined by IMGT convention, running from the second conserved V-encoded cysteine to the conserved J-encoded phenylalanine. Sequences without an unambiguous match to a single V gene segment were excluded from the earlier analysis of 500 to 700 of the donors. An earlier analysis of several hundred of the donors called V segments functional above 56.7% productive rearrangements and segregating when the between-donor standard deviation exceeded 5%. To diagnose cytomegalovirus status from the catalog of TCR beta chain sequences, a statistical classification framework was built. V and J gene assignment, in a later analysis, came from comparing TCR nucleotide sequences with IMGT/GENE-DB human TR gene sequences. Using the TCRdist pipeline, a later analysis assigned CDR3 sequences along with most-parsimonious VDJ recombination scenarios. A later analysis defined each TCR beta chain by its CDR3 amino acid sequence plus V-gene family, and excluded reads lacking a unique V-gene family. To address suspected cross-contamination and a sequencing artifact, a later analysis removed 592 highly shared, low-generation-probability nucleotide sequences. In a later analysis, a clonal expansion index was calculated for each public chain from normalized within-repertoire ranks of inferred template counts. Generation probabilities in a later analysis came from a VDJ recombination model fitted to out-of-frame rearrangements, and those results were checked against IGoR. A later analysis scored TCR-TCR, TCR-HLA and TCR-CMV co-occurrence with hypergeometric tests, applying a repertoire-size bias correction to TCR pairs. To estimate false discovery rates, a later analysis permuted the HLA or CMV assignments 20 times. A later analysis grouped co-occurring TCRs with DBSCAN, adding TCRdist sequence similarity when clustering within HLA-allele-positive subsets. Repertoires with fewer than 30,000 or more than 120,000 public chains were left out of co-occurrence clustering, as were about five repertoires with anomalous nucleotide sharing. TCRdb's version of the immuneACCESS table is confined to in-frame rearrangements and falls short of the full clone set. An unresolved V gene accounts for under half of the shortfall where checked; the remainder is of unknown origin. V, J and clone size reflect that table, while D and trimming were determined from the DNA. Counted in this sample were more than 80,000 clones; approximately 64% of them appeared once. The top ten hold 3.2% of the sample.

Sequencing was done on a sample of PBMCs. The receptor was derived from a man aged 55-75 years in good health and CMV-seronegative. The rearranged segments are TRBV6-1 and TRBJ2-1; no D gene is confidently identified. The CDR3 sequence is CASSARHATSYNEQFF. Here is the DNA: TGTGCCAGCAGTGCAAGACATGCTACCAGCTACAATGAGCAGTTCTTC.